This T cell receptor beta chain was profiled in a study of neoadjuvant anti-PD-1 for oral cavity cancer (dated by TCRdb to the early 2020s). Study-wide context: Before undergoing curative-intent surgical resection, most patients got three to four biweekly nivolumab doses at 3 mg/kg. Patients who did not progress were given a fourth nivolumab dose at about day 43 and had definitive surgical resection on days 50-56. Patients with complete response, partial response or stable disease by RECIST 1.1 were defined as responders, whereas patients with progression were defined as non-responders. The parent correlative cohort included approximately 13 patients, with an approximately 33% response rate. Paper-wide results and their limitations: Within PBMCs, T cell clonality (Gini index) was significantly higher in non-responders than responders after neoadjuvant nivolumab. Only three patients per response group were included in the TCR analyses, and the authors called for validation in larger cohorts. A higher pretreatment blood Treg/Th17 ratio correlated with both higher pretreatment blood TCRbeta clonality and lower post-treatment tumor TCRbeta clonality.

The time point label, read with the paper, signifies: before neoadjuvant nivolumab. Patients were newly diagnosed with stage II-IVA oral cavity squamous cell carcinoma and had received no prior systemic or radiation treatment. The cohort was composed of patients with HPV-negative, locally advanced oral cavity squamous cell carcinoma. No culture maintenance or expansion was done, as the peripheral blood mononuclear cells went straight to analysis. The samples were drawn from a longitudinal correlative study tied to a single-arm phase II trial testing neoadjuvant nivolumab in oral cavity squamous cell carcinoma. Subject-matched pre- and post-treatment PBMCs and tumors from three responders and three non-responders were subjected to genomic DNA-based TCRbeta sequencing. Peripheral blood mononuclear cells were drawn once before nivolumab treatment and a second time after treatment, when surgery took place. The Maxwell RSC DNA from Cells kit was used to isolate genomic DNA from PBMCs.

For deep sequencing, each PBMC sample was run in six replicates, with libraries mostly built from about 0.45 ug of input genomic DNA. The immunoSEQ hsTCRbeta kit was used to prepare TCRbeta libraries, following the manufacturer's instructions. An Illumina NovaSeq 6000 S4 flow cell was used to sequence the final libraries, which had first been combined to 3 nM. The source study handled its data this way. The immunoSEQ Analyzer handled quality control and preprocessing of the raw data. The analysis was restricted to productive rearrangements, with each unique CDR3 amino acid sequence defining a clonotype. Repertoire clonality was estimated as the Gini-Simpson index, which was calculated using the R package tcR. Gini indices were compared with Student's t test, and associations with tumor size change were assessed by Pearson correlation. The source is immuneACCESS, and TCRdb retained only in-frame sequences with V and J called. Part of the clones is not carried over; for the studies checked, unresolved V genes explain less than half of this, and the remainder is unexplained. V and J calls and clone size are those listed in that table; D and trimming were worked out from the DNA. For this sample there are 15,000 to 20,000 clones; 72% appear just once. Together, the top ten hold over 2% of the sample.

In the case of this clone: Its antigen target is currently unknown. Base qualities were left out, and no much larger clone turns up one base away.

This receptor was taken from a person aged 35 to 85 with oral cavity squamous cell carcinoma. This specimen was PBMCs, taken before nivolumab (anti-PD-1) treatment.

The DNA sequence reads TGTGCCAGCAAGGGGGGAGTGGGCTCCTACAATGAGCAGTTCTTC. Its protein is CASKGGVGSYNEQFF. The rearrangement joined TRBV5-5 to TRBJ2-1; the D segment may tentatively be TRBD1 or TRBD2, each giving 6 matched bases. V and J are truncated by 6 bases and 0 bases respectively, leaving an intervening sequence of 13 bases. From cysteine to phenylalanine, the CDR3 is 15 amino acids long. Just CDR3 DNA is preserved here, 45 bases in frame from base 1. Via the germline V gene (reference sequence), CDR1 is SGHKS and CDR2 YYEKEE.